Presented here are 5 T cell receptor beta chains from one specimen sequenced in a study of shared clonotypes between healthy human individuals. Sequencing was performed with immunoSEQ multiplex PCR; in TCRdb, only in-frame clones are kept and a portion is missing. The data hold 300,000 to 400,000 clones, with roughly 70% observed a single time. The sequencing sample was made of memory CD4+ T cells sorted from blood. As for subset: CD45RA-negative fraction. Every receptor here comes from a man aged 30-40 years in good health.

The chain links TRBV27 to TRBJ2-1; D gene unclear. Trimming stripped 6 bases from V and 6 bases from J, with 12 bases between. The CDR3 spans 13 residues. Germline-derived CDR1 and CDR2 are MNHEY and SMNVEV (reference sequence). The CDR3 DNA is TGTGCCAGCAGGGGGATCAATCCCAATGAGCAGTTCTTC. It codes for CASRGINPNEQFF.

The chain uses TRBV4-1 and TRBJ1-3; TRBD1 might be the D (5 bases). The CDR3 consists of 16 residues. CDR1 and CDR2 (germline): MGHRA, YSYEKL. Between the trimmed V and J ends, which lost 0 bases and 0 bases, there was a span of 9 bases. The CDR3 bases are TGCGCCAGCAGCCAAGATCGAGGGGTCTCTGGAAACACCATATATTTT. Translation gives CASSQDRGVSGNTIYF.

V is TRBV5-1 and J is TRBJ2-2; tentative D call: TRBD1 (5 bases). This CDR3 is built from 19 residues. Germline V gene sequence: CDR1 SGHRS, CDR2 YFSETQ. V was shortened by 2 bases and J by 0 bases, with 20 bases between the two germline ends. The CDR3 DNA is TGCGCCAGCAGCTTAACTGGGCAGGGTGTTTTGGCGAACACCGGGGAGCTGTTTTTT. Translation gives CASSLTGQGVLANTGELFF.

The rearrangement uses TRBV5-8 and TRBJ1-1; no clear D gene. Trimming took off 0 bases at V and 3 bases at J, with 12 bases between the two ends. Germline values: CDR1 SGHTS, CDR2 YDEGEE. The CDR3 is made up of 15 amino acids. This CDR3 reads CASSLVGKTHTEAFF. In nucleotides, the CDR3 is TGTGCCAGCAGCTTGGTGGGGAAGACGCACACTGAAGCTTTCTTT.

The rearrangement links TRBV18 to TRBJ1-1, with a tentative D call TRBD1 (6 bases). The CDR3 totals 14 residues. Trimming pared 6 bases from V and 5 bases from J, leaving 16 bases between. Per germline, CDR1 KGHSH and CDR2 LQKENI. CDR3 in DNA: TGTGCCAGCTCCCAAGGGGACACGACTACTGAAGCTTTCTTT. This codes for CASSQGDTTTEAFF.